Listed below are T cell receptor beta chains from one sample, sequenced in a study of blood T cell repertoires in COVID-19. Sequencing used immunoSEQ multiplex PCR; TCRdb keeps in-frame clones, though not all of them. In the table there are over 300,000 clones, around 90% of which are singletons. The sample was peripheral blood. These receptors were taken from a man younger than 30 with active or convalescent COVID-19. Each CDR3 is given without its conserved first and last residue. A D gene is named only where the DNA matches it firmly.

d_call: TRBD2; j_call: TRBJ2-4; v_call: TRBV28; cdr3_aa: ASSLAGEGKNIQY
d_call: TRBD2; j_call: TRBJ2-3; v_call: TRBV7-2; cdr3_aa: ASSTGLAGAFMDTQY
d_call: .; j_call: TRBJ1-6; v_call: TRBV27; cdr3_aa: ASTRSGVNNSPLH
d_call: .; j_call: TRBJ1-1; v_call: TRBV29-1; cdr3_aa: SVITTGNTEAF
d_call: .; j_call: TRBJ1-1; v_call: TRBV14; cdr3_aa: ASSLWEEGTEAF
d_call: .; j_call: TRBJ2-2; v_call: TRBV7-3; cdr3_aa: ASSLQMAGNTGELF
d_call: .; j_call: TRBJ2-7; v_call: TRBV2; cdr3_aa: ASSEARLYSYEQY
d_call: TRBD1; j_call: TRBJ1-2; v_call: TRBV5-1; cdr3_aa: ASSRSGQGKFNYGYT
d_call: .; j_call: TRBJ2-1; v_call: TRBV6-6; cdr3_aa: ASSSGGNSYNEQF
d_call: TRBD1; j_call: TRBJ2-3; v_call: TRBV7-7; cdr3_aa: ASSSTGVTDTQY
d_call: TRBD1; j_call: TRBJ1-1; v_call: TRBV11-2; cdr3_aa: ASSRGAGGNTEAF
d_call: TRBD1; j_call: TRBJ2-7; v_call: TRBV7-8; cdr3_aa: ASSPRDRDYEQY
d_call: .; j_call: TRBJ1-5; v_call: TRBV28; cdr3_aa: ASGTDSKYSNQPQH
d_call: TRBD2; j_call: TRBJ2-3; v_call: TRBV19; cdr3_aa: ASSIPAGGATDTQY
d_call: .; j_call: TRBJ1-4; v_call: TRBV5-6; cdr3_aa: ASSLVSSDSTNEKLF
d_call: .; j_call: TRBJ2-2; v_call: TRBV18; cdr3_aa: ASSPSRGSTGELF
d_call: .; j_call: TRBJ1-4; v_call: TRBV5-1; cdr3_aa: ASSLSTTNEKLF
d_call: .; j_call: TRBJ2-5; v_call: TRBV18; cdr3_aa: ASSPYLRGEETQY
d_call: .; j_call: TRBJ2-2; v_call: TRBV15; cdr3_aa: ATSRDRDRDTGELF
d_call: TRBD2; j_call: TRBJ2-7; v_call: TRBV5-1; cdr3_aa: ASCPDLAGPLEQY
d_call: TRBD2; j_call: TRBJ2-7; v_call: TRBV29-1; cdr3_aa: SVVAGGNYEQY
d_call: .; j_call: TRBJ1-4; v_call: TRBV5-1; cdr3_aa: ASSSSPGHNEKLF
d_call: TRBD2; j_call: TRBJ2-3; v_call: TRBV5-1; cdr3_aa: ASSWGGLAADTQY
d_call: .; j_call: TRBJ1-5; v_call: TRBV27; cdr3_aa: ATATSSNQPQH
d_call: .; j_call: TRBJ1-6; v_call: TRBV27; cdr3_aa: ASSPSTVSSPLH
d_call: .; j_call: TRBJ1-5; v_call: TRBV28; cdr3_aa: ASSFFQDRNQPQH
d_call: TRBD2; j_call: TRBJ2-3; v_call: TRBV28; cdr3_aa: ASSFTSGGSDTQY
d_call: TRBD2; j_call: TRBJ2-1; v_call: TRBV6-1; cdr3_aa: ASSDALREEF
d_call: TRBD1; j_call: TRBJ1-1; v_call: TRBV28; cdr3_aa: ASIPGQGVVTEAF
d_call: TRBD2; j_call: TRBJ2-2; v_call: TRBV2; cdr3_aa: ASYRSGGSSGELF
d_call: .; j_call: TRBJ2-1; v_call: TRBV6-2/TRBV6-3; cdr3_aa: ASSTQEGSNEQF
d_call: .; j_call: TRBJ1-1; v_call: TRBV28; cdr3_aa: ASSMRVIDSGEAF
d_call: TRBD1; j_call: TRBJ1-2; v_call: TRBV5-1; cdr3_aa: ASSGTGSGGYGYT
d_call: .; j_call: TRBJ2-1; v_call: TRBV6-4; cdr3_aa: ASSETEYSYNEQF
d_call: .; j_call: TRBJ2-1; v_call: TRBV28; cdr3_aa: ASSFLNEQF
d_call: TRBD1; j_call: TRBJ2-7; v_call: TRBV18; cdr3_aa: ASTGQGVSYEQY
d_call: TRBD1; j_call: TRBJ2-1; v_call: TRBV2; cdr3_aa: ASSAQTGDPF
d_call: TRBD1; j_call: TRBJ2-1; v_call: TRBV7-2; cdr3_aa: ASSLDRGDWDEQF
d_call: TRBD1; j_call: TRBJ2-7; v_call: TRBV19; cdr3_aa: ASAPGQGPSYEQY
d_call: TRBD1; j_call: TRBJ2-2; v_call: TRBV6-5; cdr3_aa: ASSYLTGQNTGELF
d_call: TRBD2; j_call: TRBJ2-7; v_call: TRBV6-5; cdr3_aa: ASRHGLETYEQY
d_call: .; j_call: TRBJ1-5; v_call: TRBV11-2; cdr3_aa: ASSLRNSNQPQH
d_call: TRBD1; j_call: TRBJ1-5; v_call: TRBV19; cdr3_aa: ASSLARGQGMKSNQPQH
d_call: .; j_call: TRBJ1-6; v_call: TRBV9; cdr3_aa: ASSIKEAPLALH
d_call: .; j_call: TRBJ1-2; v_call: TRBV28; cdr3_aa: ASSLLAPPSYT
d_call: TRBD2; j_call: TRBJ2-3; v_call: TRBV7-2; cdr3_aa: ASSPAGGLADTQY
d_call: .; j_call: TRBJ2-1; v_call: TRBV11-2; cdr3_aa: ASSLMAVLF
d_call: .; j_call: TRBJ2-5; v_call: TRBV7-2; cdr3_aa: ASSRSLARSQETQY
d_call: .; j_call: TRBJ1-2; v_call: TRBV4-3; cdr3_aa: ASSQDLNSQGNYGYT
d_call: TRBD1; j_call: TRBJ1-1; v_call: TRBV5-1; cdr3_aa: ASSLGDRGTEAF
d_call: TRBD1; j_call: TRBJ1-5; v_call: TRBV7-2; cdr3_aa: ASSQGTGNQPQH
d_call: TRBD1; j_call: TRBJ1-5; v_call: TRBV4-1; cdr3_aa: ASSQGTGGWQPQH
d_call: .; j_call: TRBJ1-5; v_call: TRBV7-6; cdr3_aa: ASSLLQGNNQPQH
d_call: .; j_call: TRBJ1-6; v_call: TRBV9; cdr3_aa: ASSPGSQGLNSPLH
d_call: .; j_call: TRBJ1-5; v_call: TRBV3-1/TRBV3-2; cdr3_aa: ASSQAQGLNQPQH